The clone carrying this T cell receptor beta chain has a handful of counts. The antigen is undetermined. The sample is drawn from a study of identical twins. Broader study findings: While abundant cord blood beta clonotypes carried fewer insertions, memory repertoires showed no such pattern. Out-of-frame TCR alpha sharing in monozygotic twins exceeded recombination model predictions.

Each CDR3 protein is one row after TCRdb ran MiXCR on the 5' RACE reads. The table lists about 480,000 distinct CDR3 sequences, approximately 15% of them singletons. Every sampled donor was Caucasian and healthy. The CDR3 runs 12 residues. Germline assignment: CDR1 SGHVS and CDR2 FQNEAQ. V lost 5 bases, J lost 7 bases, and 8 bases lay in between. This same sample was also taken into another study, of yellow fever vaccine responses in identical twins.

This chain joins TRBV7-8 and TRBJ2-2, with D uncertain. This sequence originates from a woman younger than 35 in good health. Sample: CD4+ T cells sorted from blood. CDR3 sequence reads: CASSPWGGELFF. In nucleotides, the CDR3 is TGTGCCAGCAGCCCCTGGGGCGGGGAGCTGTTTTTT.